The 8 T cell receptor beta chains below were found in one sample sequenced in a study of cytomegalovirus exposure and HLA in healthy donors. The PCR ran on 60 Vbeta and 13 Jbeta primers. Data came from immunoSEQ multiplex PCR; TCRdb stores just in-frame clones and leaves some out. The sample lists about 150,000 clones, about 80% seen once, with about an eighth in the top ten. What was sequenced was PBMCs. Every receptor here comes from a man aged 40-49 years in good health and CMV-seropositive.

This clone was picked up one time. The genes are TRBV5-1 and TRBJ1-2; D possibly corresponds to TRBD1 (5 bases). CDR3 length: 16 amino acids. Germline assignment: CDR1 SGHRS and CDR2 YFSETQ. V lost 8 bases to trimming and J lost 8 bases, with 28 bases between them. Written as DNA, the CDR3 is TGCGCCAGTGCGCCCTCCTCCGGGGGGGACGCCGGAGGCTACACCTTC. It codes for CASAPSSGGDAGGYTF.

The chain joins TRBV9 to TRBJ2-1; 10 bases fit TRBD1. Germline loops: CDR1 SGDLS, CDR2 YYNGEE. The CDR3 extends over 15 amino acids. Unmatched junction bases numbered 12, after V lost 3 bases and J lost 12 bases. The CDR3 spells CASSDGTGASVGQFF. CDR3 coding DNA: TGTGCCAGCAGCGACGGGACAGGGGCATCGGTAGGGCAGTTCTTC.

J is TRBJ2-3 and V is TRBV7-9, with a weak D call TRBD2 (7 bases). CDR1 and CDR2 from the germline V gene are SEHNR and FQNEAQ (reference sequence). V lost 1 base and J 4 bases, leaving 9 bases between the germline ends. The CDR3 is 14 residues long. CDR3: CASSLEGGSDTQYF. The CDR3 nucleotides are TGTGCCAGCAGCTTAGAGGGGGGGTCAGATACGCAGTATTTT.

The count of this clone is one. The chain couples TRBV6-5 to TRBJ2-1; 7 nucleotides align to TRBD2. The CDR3 consists of 15 residues. CDR1 is MNHEY and CDR2 is SVGAGI in the germline V gene. Trimming at V came to 5 bases and at J to 8 bases, leaving 12 bases not matched to a gene. In DNA form, the CDR3 reads TGTGCCAGCAGTCAGACGGGGGGTGTAGTCCATGAGCAGTTCTTC. Its translation is CASSQTGGVVHEQFF.

The chain uses TRBV7-9 and TRBJ2-5; the D gene is possibly TRBD1 (5 bases). With 6 bases removed from V and 0 bases from J, the gap between germline ends came to 11 bases. CDR3 length equals 14 residues. The germline V gene encodes CDR1 SEHNR and CDR2 FQNEAQ (reference sequence). CDR3 region: CASRAGSYQETQYF. DNA for the CDR3: TGTGCCAGCAGGGCAGGGTCGTACCAAGAGACCCAGTACTTC.

The chain combines TRBV13 with TRBJ2-7, with TRBD2 matching over 7 bases. This CDR3 region has 14 residues. The V segment lost 6 bases and the J segment 6 bases; nucleotides outside the gene matches: 11. Germline V gene sequence: CDR1 PRHDT, CDR2 FYEKMQ (reference sequence). The CDR3 nucleotides read TGTGCCAGCAGAGCACTAGCGAAGAATGCCGAGCAGTACTTC. This codes for CASRALAKNAEQYF. The full variable domain, completed using reference TRBV13 and TRBJ2-7, is AAGVIQSPRHLIKEKRETATLKCYPIPRHDTVYWYQQGPGQDPQFLISFYEKMQSDKGSIPDRFSAQQFSDYHSELNMSSLELGDSALYFCASRALAKNAEQYFGPGTRLTVT.

The chain combines TRBV27 with TRBJ2-5, with 12 nucleotides matching TRBD2. The CDR3 covers 20 residues. V was clipped by 0 bases and J by 5 bases; unmatched bases: 16. The germline gives CDR1 MNHEY, CDR2 SMNVEV (reference sequence). CDR3 DNA: TGTGCCAGCAGTTTATCGGTTCCGCCGGGACTAGCGGGTAGTACGGAGACCCAGTACTTC. It translates to CASSLSVPPGLAGSTETQYF.

This chain connects TRBV27 to TRBJ1-1; 7 bases line up with TRBD1. CDR3 length: 15 residues. CDR1 and CDR2 from the germline V gene are MNHEY and SMNVEV (reference sequence). V lost 3 bases to trimming and J lost 7 bases; unmatched junction nucleotides: 11. The DNA of the CDR3 is TGTGCCAGCAGTTTCCTCAACACGGGACAGCTTGAAGCTTTCTTT. This translates into CASSFLNTGQLEAFF.